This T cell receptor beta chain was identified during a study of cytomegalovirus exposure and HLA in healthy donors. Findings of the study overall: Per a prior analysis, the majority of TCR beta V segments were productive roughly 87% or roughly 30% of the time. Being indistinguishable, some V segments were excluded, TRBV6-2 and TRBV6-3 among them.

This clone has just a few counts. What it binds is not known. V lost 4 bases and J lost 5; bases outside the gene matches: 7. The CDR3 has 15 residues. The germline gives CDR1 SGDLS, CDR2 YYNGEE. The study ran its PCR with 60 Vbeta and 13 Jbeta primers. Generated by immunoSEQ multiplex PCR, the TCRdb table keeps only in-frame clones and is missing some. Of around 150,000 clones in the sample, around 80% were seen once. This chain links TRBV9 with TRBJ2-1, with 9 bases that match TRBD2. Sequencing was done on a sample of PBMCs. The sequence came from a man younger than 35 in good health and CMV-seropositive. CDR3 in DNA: TGTGCCAGCAGCATCCGGACTAGCGTGGACAATGAGCAGTTCTTC. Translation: CASSIRTSVDNEQFF.